The rows below give T cell receptor beta chains drawn from one sample of a study of cytomegalovirus exposure and HLA in healthy donors. The repertoire was sequenced with immunoSEQ multiplex PCR; TCRdb's copy has only in-frame clones and lacks some. This repertoire shows 130,000 or so clones, roughly 82% found once; its top ten account for approximately 4.5%. The sample was PBMCs. All receptors come from a male donor in good health and CMV-seropositive. Each CDR3 is given with its conserved first and last residue. A D gene is named only where the DNA matches it firmly. Part of the rows lack a size; the others show once, few, many or a class for expanded clones.

cdr3_nt: TGTGCCAGCAGCGTAGGGGCACGCTCCTACGAGCAGTACTTC
cdr3_aa: CASSVGARSYEQYF
j_call: TRBJ2-7
clone_size: NA
v_call: TRBV9
d_call: NA

cdr3_nt: TGTGCCAGCAGCCAAGTTGGGGGGGGCGGGGAGACCCAGTACTTC
cdr3_aa: CASSQVGGGGETQYF
j_call: TRBJ2-5
clone_size: NA
v_call: TRBV4-2
d_call: NA

cdr3_nt: TGTGCCAGCAGTCAAGGACACTTCTCGGGGGAGACCCAGTACTTC
cdr3_aa: CASSQGHFSGETQYF
j_call: TRBJ2-5
clone_size: NA
v_call: TRBV14
d_call: NA

cdr3_nt: TGTGCCAGCAGCTCCCTAGGGGCCCAGCAGTACTTC
cdr3_aa: CASSSLGAQQYF
j_call: TRBJ2-7
clone_size: NA
v_call: TRBV7-2
d_call: NA

cdr3_nt: TGCGCCAGCAGCTTGCAAGCCCAAGAGACCCAGTACTTC
cdr3_aa: CASSLQAQETQYF
j_call: TRBJ2-5
clone_size: NA
v_call: TRBV5-1
d_call: NA

cdr3_nt: TGTGCCAGCAGCTATGAGCTAATTGGACTAGCGGGACGGCAGTACTTC
cdr3_aa: CASSYELIGLAGRQYF
j_call: TRBJ2-7
clone_size: NA
v_call: TRBV14
d_call: TRBD2

cdr3_nt: TGCGCCAGCAGCCCAGACGGGAGCAATCAGCCCCAGCATTTT
cdr3_aa: CASSPDGSNQPQHF
j_call: TRBJ1-5
clone_size: NA
v_call: TRBV4-1
d_call: NA

cdr3_nt: TGTGCCAGCAGCCGTTACAGAATCAACTATAATTCACCCCTCCACTTT
cdr3_aa: CASSRYRINYNSPLHF
j_call: TRBJ1-6
clone_size: NA
v_call: TRBV5-6
d_call: NA

cdr3_nt: TGTGCCAGCAGCTTAGTCGCGGTGATTAGGGGCAACTATGGCTACACCTTC
cdr3_aa: CASSLVAVIRGNYGYTF
j_call: TRBJ1-2
clone_size: few
v_call: TRBV7-2
d_call: NA

cdr3_nt: TGTGCCAGCAGTTCGACAGGGGGTCTCCCCCGACCGGCTGAAGCTTTCTTT
cdr3_aa: CASSSTGGLPRPAEAFF
j_call: TRBJ1-1
clone_size: once
v_call: TRBV28
d_call: TRBD1

cdr3_nt: TGTGCCAGCAGCCAAGATCCCGGGACAGCGAACACCGGGGAGCTGTTTTTT
cdr3_aa: CASSQDPGTANTGELFF
j_call: TRBJ2-2
clone_size: NA
v_call: TRBV4-2
d_call: TRBD1

cdr3_nt: TGTGCCAGCAGCTCCCGACAGGGGGAGGTCGGGGAGCTGTTTTTT
cdr3_aa: CASSSRQGEVGELFF
j_call: TRBJ2-2
clone_size: NA
v_call: TRBV4-2
d_call: TRBD1

cdr3_nt: TGTGCCAGCAGCCAAGAGTGGAGAAGCTCCTACAATGAGCAGTTCTTC
cdr3_aa: CASSQEWRSSYNEQFF
j_call: TRBJ2-1
clone_size: few
v_call: TRBV4-2
d_call: NA

cdr3_nt: TGTGCCTGGAGAGGGGAGGGTCTGGGACCCCTCCACTTT
cdr3_aa: CAWRGEGLGPLHF
j_call: TRBJ1-6
clone_size: NA
v_call: TRBV30
d_call: NA